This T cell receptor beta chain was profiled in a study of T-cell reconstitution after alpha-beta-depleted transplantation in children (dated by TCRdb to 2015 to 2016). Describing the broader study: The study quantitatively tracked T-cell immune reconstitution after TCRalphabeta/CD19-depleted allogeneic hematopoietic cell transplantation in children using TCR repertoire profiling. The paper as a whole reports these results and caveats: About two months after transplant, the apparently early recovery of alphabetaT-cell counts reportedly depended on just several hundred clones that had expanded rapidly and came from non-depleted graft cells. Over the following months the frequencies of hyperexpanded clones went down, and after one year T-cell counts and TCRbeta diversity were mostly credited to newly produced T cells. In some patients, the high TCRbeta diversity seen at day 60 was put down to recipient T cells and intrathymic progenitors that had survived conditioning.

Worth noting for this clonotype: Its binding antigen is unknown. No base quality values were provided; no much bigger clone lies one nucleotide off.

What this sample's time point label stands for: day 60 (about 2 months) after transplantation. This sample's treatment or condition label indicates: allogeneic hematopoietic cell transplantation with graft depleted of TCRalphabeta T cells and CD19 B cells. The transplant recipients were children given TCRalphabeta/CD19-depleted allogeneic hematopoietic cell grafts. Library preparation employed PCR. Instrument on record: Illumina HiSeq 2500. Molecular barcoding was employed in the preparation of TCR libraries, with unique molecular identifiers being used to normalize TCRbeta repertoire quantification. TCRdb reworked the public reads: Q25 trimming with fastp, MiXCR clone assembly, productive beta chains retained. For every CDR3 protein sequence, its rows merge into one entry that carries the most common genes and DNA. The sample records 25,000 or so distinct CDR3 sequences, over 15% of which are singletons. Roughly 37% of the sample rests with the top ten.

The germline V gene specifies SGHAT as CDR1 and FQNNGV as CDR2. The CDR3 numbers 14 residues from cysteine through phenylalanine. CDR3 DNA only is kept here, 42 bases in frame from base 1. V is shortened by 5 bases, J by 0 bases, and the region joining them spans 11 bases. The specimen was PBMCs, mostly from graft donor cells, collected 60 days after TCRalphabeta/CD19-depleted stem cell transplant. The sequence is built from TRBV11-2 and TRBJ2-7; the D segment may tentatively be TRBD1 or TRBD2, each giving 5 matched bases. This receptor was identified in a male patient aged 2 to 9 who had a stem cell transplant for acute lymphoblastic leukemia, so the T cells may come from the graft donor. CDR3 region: CASSLWGSSYEQYF. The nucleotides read TGTGCCAGCAGCCTCTGGGGGAGCTCCTACGAGCAGTACTTC.